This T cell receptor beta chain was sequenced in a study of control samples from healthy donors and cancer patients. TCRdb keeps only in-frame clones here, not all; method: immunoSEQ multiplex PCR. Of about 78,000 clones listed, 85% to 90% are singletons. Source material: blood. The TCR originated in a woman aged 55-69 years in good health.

CDR3 region: CAWTTQGAAKNIQYF. CDR3 in DNA: TGTGCCTGGACCACACAGGGGGCCGCCAAAAACATTCAGTACTTC. The genes are TRBV30 and TRBJ2-4; 9 bases line up with TRBD1. Germline V lookup: CDR1 GTSNPN, CDR2 SVGIG (reference sequence). The CDR3 is 15 amino acids. V shed 4 bases and J 1 base; nucleotides not matched to a gene: 5.